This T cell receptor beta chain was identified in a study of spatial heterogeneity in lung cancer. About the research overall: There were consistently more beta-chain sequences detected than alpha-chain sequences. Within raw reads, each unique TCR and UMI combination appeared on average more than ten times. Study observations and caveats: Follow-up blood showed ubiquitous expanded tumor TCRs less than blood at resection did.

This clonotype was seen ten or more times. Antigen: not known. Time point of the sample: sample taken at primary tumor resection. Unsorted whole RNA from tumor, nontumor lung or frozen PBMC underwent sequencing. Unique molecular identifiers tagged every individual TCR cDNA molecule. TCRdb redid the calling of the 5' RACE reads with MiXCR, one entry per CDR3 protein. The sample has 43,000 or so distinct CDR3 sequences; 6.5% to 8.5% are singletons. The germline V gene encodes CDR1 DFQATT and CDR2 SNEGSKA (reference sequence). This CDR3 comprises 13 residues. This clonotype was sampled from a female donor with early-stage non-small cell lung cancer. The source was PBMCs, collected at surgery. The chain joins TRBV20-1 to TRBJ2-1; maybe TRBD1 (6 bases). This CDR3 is CREKGGFYNEQFF. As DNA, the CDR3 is TGCAGGGAAAAAGGGGGTTTCTACAATGAGCAGTTCTTC.